This T cell receptor beta chain originates from a study of T cells in Graves' hyperthyroidism and ophthalmopathy. Study-wide results and caveats: The majority of expanded thyroid clonotypes above 0.001 also appeared in blood.

Template material for amplifying TCR beta CDR3 regions consisted of RNA transcripts. Initially, a first-round RT-PCR of the TCR CDR3 employed the HTBI primer set. A single record per CDR3 protein comes from TCRdb applying MiXCR to the multiplex PCR reads. The sample lists under 350,000 distinct CDR3 sequences, 15% to 20% seen once, with over 45% in the top ten. This clonotype was recorded at least ten times. Antigen unknown. V lost 3 bases and J 8 bases, leaving 7 bases between the germline ends. CDR1 and CDR2 (germline): SNHLY, FYNNEI. CDR3 length: 12 residues. The sequenced sample consisted of blood. This sequence joins TRBV2 and TRBJ2-2, with unresolved D. This clonotype was sampled from a woman aged 60 to 75 with Graves' ophthalmopathy. CDR3: CASSESYGELFF. The CDR3 bases are TGTGCCAGCAGTGAGAGCTATGGGGAGCTGTTTTTT.